The clone carrying this TCR beta chain was seen repeatedly, ten times or more. The antigen is not known. 5'RACE, which relied on constant-segment primers, yielded TCR alpha and TCR beta cDNA libraries carrying sample barcodes and UMIs. MiXCR was run by TCRdb on the 5' RACE reads, yielding one entry per CDR3 protein. Among under 300,000 distinct CDR3 sequences, around 10% were seen once, and the ten largest hold around 20%. This sample was included in a study of T-cell memory formation after mild COVID-19. Whole-study context: The TCR clusters were mostly specific to one donor. Study-wide points: Largely, contracting CD4+ clones fell within CM and EM, and contracting CD8+ clones within EMRA. Contracting clones from day 15 to 85 had balanced CD4/CD8; later expanders favoured CD4+.

Trimming pared 4 bases from V and 0 bases from J, leaving 13 bases between. Per germline, CDR1 SGHRS and CDR2 YFSETQ. CDR3 length: 15 residues. Source material: PBMCs or a T cell subset sorted from them (not recorded which). The chain joins TRBV5-1 to TRBJ1-2; no definite D call. The source is a man aged 18 to 29 who had mild COVID-19 (a few samples of this study predate the infection). Cell type and time point are not known. The chain's CDR3 is CASSADGFSNYGYTF. Here the CDR3 DNA reads TGCGCCAGCAGCGCGGACGGATTTTCTAACTATGGCTACACCTTC.